This T cell receptor beta chain stems from a study of blood T cell repertoires in COVID-19. Profiled with immunoSEQ multiplex PCR; TCRdb holds only in-frame clones, not every one. The sample holds approximately 91,000 clones, around 90% seen once. The length of the CDR3 is 15 residues. Per the germline V gene, CDR1 is GTSNPN and CDR2 is SVGIG (reference sequence). The V and J ends lost 0 bases and 1 base respectively, with 11 bases between them. The chain employs TRBV30 and TRBJ2-3; the D gene is possibly TRBD2 (6 bases). Sequences were obtained from peripheral blood. The source of this sequence is a man between 65 and 80 years old with acute or convalescent COVID-19. CDR3 loop: CAWSVGGEGTDTQYF. The DNA for the CDR3 is TGTGCCTGGAGTGTGGGGGGAGAGGGCACAGATACGCAGTATTTT.